The rows below give T cell receptor beta chains drawn from one sample of a study of read filtering for tumor transcriptome and immune sequencing. MiXCR was run by TCRdb on the reads, yielding one entry per CDR3 protein. The sample includes 35,000 to 40,000 distinct CDR3 sequences, roughly an eighth of them seen just once. Sequenced input: a population of CD138-negative cells sorted from bone marrow. These receptors were collected from a donor aged 40 or older with multiple myeloma. Each CDR3 is given with its conserved first and last residue. A D gene is named only where the DNA matches it firmly. Clone size is given for some rows only: seen once, a few or many times, or a class if the clone is expanded.

many	TRBV20-1	.	TRBJ1-2	TGCAGTGCTAGCGGACAAGCCGACTATGGCTACACCTTC	CSASGQADYGYTF
.	TRBV6-6	.	TRBJ2-7	TGTGCCTGCAGTTTCTCGAGCTCCTACGAGCAGTACTTC	CACSFSSSYEQYF
many	TRBV7-8	.	TRBJ1-1	TGTGCCAGCAGCTTAGGCTCTACGGACACTGAAGCTTTCTTT	CASSLGSTDTEAFF
.	TRBV19	.	TRBJ1-5	TGTGCCACCCGGGGCGATTGGAATCAGCCCCAGCATTTT	CATRGDWNQPQHF
many	TRBV6-2/TRBV6-3	.	TRBJ2-1	TGTGCCAGCATTGACGGGAGAGGCGGCAATGAGCAGTTCTTC	CASIDGRGGNEQFF
many	TRBV7-9	.	TRBJ2-7	TGTGCCAGCAGCTTAGGAGAATACGAGCAGTACTTC	CASSLGEYEQYF
few	TRBV27	.	TRBJ2-3	TGTGCCAGCAGTTTGGGGACGAAGACAGATACGCAGTATTTT	CASSLGTKTDTQYF
many	TRBV20-1	.	TRBJ1-6	TGCAGTGCTAGAGATGGTGAGGGGATAGCCTATAATTCACCCCTCCACTTT	CSARDGEGIAYNSPLHF
.	TRBV6-2/TRBV6-3	.	TRBJ2-3	TGTGCCAGCAGTTACCGGCAGCCTTCCGTAGATACGCAGTATTTT	CASSYRQPSVDTQYF
many	TRBV6-2/TRBV6-3	.	TRBJ2-4	TGTGCCAGCAGTTACTCTGGGGGAGCTGGCAAAAACATTCAGTACTTC	CASSYSGGAGKNIQYF
many	TRBV29-1	.	TRBJ1-1	TGCAGCGTTAAAGGTCCGGGGGGCACTGAAGCTTTCTTT	CSVKGPGGTEAFF
many	TRBV6-5	.	TRBJ2-2	TGTGCCAGCAGACCGGCCAGGGTTAGTGGGCCGAACACCGGGGAGCTGTTTTTT	CASRPARVSGPNTGELFF
few	TRBV20-1	.	TRBJ2-5	TGCAGTGCTAGAGTGGGGAAACTACCTCAAGAGACCCAGTACTTC	CSARVGKLPQETQYF
.	TRBV7-9	TRBD1	TRBJ2-5	TGTGCCAGCAGCCCAAATAGGGGACAGGGGAGAGGAGAGACCCAGTACTTC	CASSPNRGQGRGETQYF
.	TRBV19	.	TRBJ2-3	TGTGCCAGTGCCACCCAGGCGGGCTTACACACAGATACGCAGTATTTT	CASATQAGLHTDTQYF
many	TRBV29-1	.	TRBJ1-5	TGCAGCGTGGGGGTTAATAGCAATCAGCCCCAGCATTTT	CSVGVNSNQPQHF
many	TRBV7-3	.	TRBJ2-1	TGTGCCAGCAGCTTAAAAGAATGGCATGAGCAGTTCTTC	CASSLKEWHEQFF
many	TRBV19	.	TRBJ1-5	TGTGCCAGTAGTACAAGGACAGATGGAAGCAATCAGCCCCAGCATTTT	CASSTRTDGSNQPQHF
few	TRBV29-1	.	TRBJ1-3	TGCAGCGTTGCGGGACTACTTCCTGGAAACACCATATATTTT	CSVAGLLPGNTIYF
many	TRBV6-1	.	TRBJ2-5	TGTGCCAGCACCCCGGGCGGGACACGGACCCAGTACTTC	CASTPGGTRTQYF
many	TRBV7-3	TRBD1	TRBJ2-7	TGTGCCAGCAGCCGCGATGCAGGGGGCTCCTACGAGCAGTACTTC	CASSRDAGGSYEQYF
many	TRBV7-8	TRBD1	TRBJ1-1	TGTGCCAGCAGCCCCCGAGGACAGGAGCTCATGAACACTGAAGCTTTCTTT	CASSPRGQELMNTEAFF
many	TRBV20-1	.	TRBJ2-3	TGCAGTGTGGATCCAGATACGCAGTATTTT	CSVDPDTQYF
.	TRBV4-2	.	TRBJ2-7	TGTGCCAGCGGCCAAGATGCTAGGGACGCCTACGAGCAGTACTTC	CASGQDARDAYEQYF
.	TRBV2	TRBD2	TRBJ2-1	TGTGCCAGCATTAGCGGGAGGGCGGGCTCCTACAATGAGCAGTTCTTC	CASISGRAGSYNEQFF
.	TRBV6-5	.	TRBJ2-2	TGTGCCAGCATTATTGATGTGACGCGGGCCGGGGAGCTGTTTTTT	CASIIDVTRAGELFF
.	TRBV20-1	.	TRBJ1-1	TGCAGTGCTAGAGCCGGGGGGGCCACTGAAGCTTTCTTT	CSARAGGATEAFF
few	TRBV6-2/TRBV6-3	.	TRBJ1-1	TGTGCCAGCATGGCCCAGCATGAAGCTTTCTTT	CASMAQHEAFF
many	TRBV7-9	.	TRBJ2-7	TGTGCCAGCAGCACTATCCGGGACGGACCCTACGAGCAGTACTTC	CASSTIRDGPYEQYF
.	TRBV7-6	.	TRBJ1-6	TGTGCCAGCAGCCCCCGAGTCGGGATGGGCTCACCCCTCCACTTT	CASSPRVGMGSPLHF
many	TRBV24-1	TRBD2	TRBJ2-2	TGTGCCACCAGTGAACCCACGAGCGGGGACACCGGGGAGCTGTTTTTT	CATSEPTSGDTGELFF
.	TRBV4-1	TRBD1	TRBJ1-6	TGCGCCAGCAGCTCCGGGACAGGGCAAAATTCACCCCACCACTTT	CASSSGTGQNSPHHF
many	TRBV24-1	.	TRBJ2-4	TGTGCCACCAGTGATCACCGGGACTCAAACATTCAGTACTTC	CATSDHRDSNIQYF
many	TRBV20-1	.	TRBJ2-7	TGCAGTCTACGGGGGAGTGAACTCTACGAGCAGTACTTC	CSLRGSELYEQYF
many	TRBV7-9	.	TRBJ1-1	TGTGCCAGCTCCGTTCAGGAGGACGAAGCTTTCTTT	CASSVQEDEAFF
many	TRBV5-1	TRBD2	TRBJ2-1	TGCGCCAGCAACCTAGCGGGAGGGCCCCAATCCTACAATGAGCAGTTCTTC	CASNLAGGPQSYNEQFF
many	TRBV5-4	.	TRBJ1-2	TGTGCCAGCAGCTTGGAGGCGAATATTAACTATGGCTACACCTTC	CASSLEANINYGYTF
many	TRBV7-2	TRBD2	TRBJ2-7	TGTGCCAGCAGCTGGGGAGTAGCGGGACCGTCCTACGAGCAGTACTTC	CASSWGVAGPSYEQYF
many	TRBV6-4	.	TRBJ1-1	TGTGCCAGCGCCCCGACGGTGAACACTGAAGCTTTCTTT	CASAPTVNTEAFF
many	TRBV23-1	TRBD1	TRBJ2-1	TGCGCCAGCAGCCTGGAAGTCGAGGGGGCCCTGGGTGAGCAGTTCTTC	CASSLEVEGALGEQFF
many	TRBV12-3/TRBV12-4	TRBD1	TRBJ2-1	TGTGCCTGCAGTTTATTCCCGACAGGGGGGCGAAATGAGCAGTTCTTC	CACSLFPTGGRNEQFF
many	TRBV5-4	TRBD2	TRBJ2-7	TGTGCCAGCAGCTCGCAAACGGGACTAGCGGTCTACGAGCAGTACTTC	CASSSQTGLAVYEQYF
many	TRBV6-2/TRBV6-3	TRBD2	TRBJ2-1	TGTGCCAGCAGTTACTCGCAAGCTAGCGGGAGTTCAAATGAGCAGTTCTTC	CASSYSQASGSSNEQFF
many	TRBV29-1	.	TRBJ2-5	TGCAGCGTTGCGGGCACCCAAGAGACCCAGTACTTC	CSVAGTQETQYF
many	TRBV20-1	.	TRBJ2-7	TGCAGTGGGACACCCACTCAGGGAAAGCAGTACTTC	CSGTPTQGKQYF
many	TRBV28	.	TRBJ2-7	TGTGCCAGCAGCTTCGGGCACTACGAGCAGTACTTC	CASSFGHYEQYF